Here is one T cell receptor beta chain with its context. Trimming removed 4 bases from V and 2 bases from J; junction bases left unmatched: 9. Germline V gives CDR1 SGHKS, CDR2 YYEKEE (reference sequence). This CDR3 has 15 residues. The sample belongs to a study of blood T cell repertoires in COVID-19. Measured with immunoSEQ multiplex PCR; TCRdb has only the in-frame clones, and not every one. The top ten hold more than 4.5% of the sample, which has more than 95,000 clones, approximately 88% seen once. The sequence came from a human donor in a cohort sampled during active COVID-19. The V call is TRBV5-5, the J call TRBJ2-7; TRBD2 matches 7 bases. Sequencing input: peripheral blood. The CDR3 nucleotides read TGTGCCAGCAGCATGGATGGGACTAACACCTACGAGCAGTACTTC. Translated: CASSMDGTNTYEQYF.